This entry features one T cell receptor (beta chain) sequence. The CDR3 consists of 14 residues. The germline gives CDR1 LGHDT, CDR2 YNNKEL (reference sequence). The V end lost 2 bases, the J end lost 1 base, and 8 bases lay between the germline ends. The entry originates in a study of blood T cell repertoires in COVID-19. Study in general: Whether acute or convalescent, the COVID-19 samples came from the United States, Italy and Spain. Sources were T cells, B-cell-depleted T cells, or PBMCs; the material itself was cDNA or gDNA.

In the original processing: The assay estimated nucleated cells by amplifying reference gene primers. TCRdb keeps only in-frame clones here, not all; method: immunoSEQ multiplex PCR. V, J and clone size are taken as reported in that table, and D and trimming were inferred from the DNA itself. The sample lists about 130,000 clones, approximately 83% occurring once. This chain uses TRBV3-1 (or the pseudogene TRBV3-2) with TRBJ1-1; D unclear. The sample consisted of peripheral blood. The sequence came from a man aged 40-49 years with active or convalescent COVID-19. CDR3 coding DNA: TGTGCCAGCAGCCAACAGGTTAGGAACACTGAAGCTTTCTTT. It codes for CASSQQVRNTEAFF.